The 23 T cell receptor beta chains presented below share a single source sample, sequenced in a study of CD8 T cells in ankylosing spondylitis. TCRdb re-derived calls from the 5' RACE reads in MiXCR, one entry per CDR3 protein. The sample carries 220,000 or so distinct CDR3 sequences, under 12% recorded once. Material: blood, either unsorted or a sorted T cell fraction (not recorded which). The source is a male donor with ankylosing spondylitis or in good health (not recorded which).

Concerning this clonotype: A much bigger clone sits one base away, suggesting this may be a read error. The V call is TRBV20-1, the J call TRBJ1-5; 8 bases map to TRBD1. The CDR3 has 14 amino acids. Germline V gives CDR1 DFQATT, CDR2 SNEGSKA (reference sequence). Trimming took 4 bases from V and 3 from J; bases not matched to a gene: 5. The DNA of the CDR3 is TGCAGTGCTACGACAGGGGATAACAATCAGCCCCAGCATTTT. The encoded protein is CSATTGDNNQPQHF.

This clonotype was observed many times. This chain links TRBV12-3 or TRBV12-4 with TRBJ2-1; maybe TRBD2 (5 bases). Trimming removed 7 bases from V and 0 bases from J, with 13 bases in between. The CDR3 sequence is 15 residues long. In DNA form, the CDR3 reads TGTGCCAGCACCATAACGGGGTACTCCTACAATGAGCAGTTCTTC. It yields the protein CASTITGYSYNEQFF.

This clonotype was seen ten or more times. The chain uses TRBV12-3 or TRBV12-4 and TRBJ2-2; 7 nucleotides align to TRBD1. Trimming removed 3 bases from V and 4 bases from J; junction bases left unmatched: 5. The CDR3 extends over 15 amino acids. The CDR3 protein is CASSLGNRGTGELFF. The CDR3 DNA reads as TGTGCCAGCAGTTTGGGAAACAGGGGCACCGGGGAGCTGTTTTTT.

This clonotype was detected ten times or more. The gene calls are TRBV20-1 and TRBJ2-1; 14 bases align to TRBD2. This CDR3 region has 16 residues. In germline, CDR1 is DFQATT, CDR2 SNEGSKA (reference sequence). With V trimmed by 3 bases and J by 7 bases, 8 bases remained unmatched. CDR3 sequence reads: CSARTSGGAQRNEQFF. Written as DNA, the CDR3 is TGCAGTGCTAGGACTAGCGGGGGGGCCCAGCGAAATGAGCAGTTCTTC.

This clonotype occurred many times. The V and J genes are TRBV3-1 and TRBJ1-5, with D uncertain. Looked up from germline, CDR1 is LGHDT and CDR2 is YNNKEL (reference sequence). This CDR3 has 13 amino acids. V lost 0 bases, J lost 4 bases, and 4 bases lay in between. This chain's CDR3 is CASSQDINQPQHF. CDR3 DNA: TGTGCCAGCAGCCAAGATATTAATCAGCCCCAGCATTTT.

The chain uses TRBV11-2 and TRBJ2-3; 9 nucleotides agree with TRBD2. The CDR3 totals 16 residues. Germline V gives CDR1 SGHAT, CDR2 FQNNGV. Trimming cost V 5 bases and J 6 bases; bases outside gene matches: 12. The CDR3 sequence: CASSQTSGYSSDTQYF. CDR3 coding DNA: TGTGCCAGCAGCCAAACTAGCGGGTATTCTTCGGATACGCAGTATTTT.

The chain employs TRBV11-2 and TRBJ1-1; no clear D gene. CDR3 length: 13 amino acids. Germline assignment: CDR1 SGHAT and CDR2 FQNNGV. Trimming removed 3 bases at V and 1 base at J, with 6 bases between. CDR3 sequence reads: CASSFWQNTEAFF. The CDR3 region has the DNA TGTGCCAGCAGCTTTTGGCAGAACACTGAAGCTTTCTTT.

In its sample, this clonotype was seen many times. The gene calls are TRBV5-1 and TRBJ1-1; 7 nucleotides align to TRBD1. The CDR3 covers 14 residues. The J segment lost 4 bases and the V segment lost 4 bases, leaving 7 bases of the junction unmatched. Looked up from germline, CDR1 is SGHRS and CDR2 is YFSETQ. The CDR3 region is CASSEGAVGTEAFF. CDR3 coding DNA: TGCGCCAGCAGCGAGGGGGCCGTGGGCACTGAAGCTTTCTTT. Combining the CDR3 with reference TRBV5-1 and TRBJ1-1 gives the whole variable domain KAGVTQTPRYLIKTRGQQVTLSCSPISGHRSVSWYQQTPGQGLQFLFEYFSETQRNKGNFPGRFSGRQFSNSRSEMNVSTLELGDSALYLCASSEGAVGTEAFFGQGTRLTVV.

This clonotype appeared many times. The CDR3 protein is CSAGGGATNQPQHF. CDR3 in DNA: TGCAGTGCTGGGGGGGGCGCGACGAATCAGCCCCAGCATTTT. This chain uses TRBV20-1 with TRBJ1-5, with D perhaps matching TRBD1 (6 bases). CDR3 length: 14 amino acids. The germline V and J ends were trimmed by 5 bases and 4 bases, with 15 bases remaining between them. Germline CDR1 and CDR2: DFQATT and SNEGSKA (reference sequence).

In this sample, this clonotype turned up many times. The V and J genes are TRBV6-1 and TRBJ1-3, with D hard to call. The V gene lost 2 bases and the J gene lost 0 bases, with 8 bases spanning the gap. The CDR3 covers 15 residues. Germline V gene lookup returns CDR1 MNHNS and CDR2 SASEGT. CDR3 loop: CASSESPGSGNTIYF. Written as DNA, the CDR3 is TGTGCCAGCAGTGAATCTCCGGGCTCTGGAAACACCATATATTTT.

The sample holds a few counts of this clonotype. The CDR3 loop reads CASSPNLRGPTYEQYF. The DNA for the CDR3 is TGTGCCAGCAGCCCGAACCTCAGGGGGCCAACCTACGAGCAGTACTTC. The chain joins TRBV3-1 to TRBJ2-7; TRBD1 matches at 8 bases. This CDR3 is built from 16 residues. J gave up 2 bases and V 4 bases, and 10 bases lay outside the gene matches. Looked up from germline, CDR1 is LGHDT and CDR2 is YNNKEL (reference sequence).

This clonotype has only a few counts. V and J are TRBV5-1 and TRBJ2-7, with D possibly matching TRBD2 (6 bases). Per germline, CDR1 SGHRS and CDR2 YFSETQ. This CDR3 contains 15 residues. Trimming shortened V by 2 bases and J by 2 bases, and 14 bases separated the two germline ends. CDR3 region: CASSLNGGAAYEQYF. DNA for the CDR3: TGCGCCAGCAGCTTAAACGGCGGGGCAGCCTACGAGCAGTACTTC.

This clonotype showed up just a few times. This rearrangement joins TRBV18 to TRBJ2-6, with unresolved D. The V gene lost 0 bases and the J gene lost 4 bases, with 1 base spanning the gap. The CDR3 extends over 13 amino acids. Germline lookup yields CDR1 KGHSH and CDR2 LQKENI. This chain's CDR3 is CASSPPGANVLTF. CDR3 DNA: TGTGCCAGCTCACCACCGGGGGCCAACGTCCTGACTTTC.

This clonotype was seen repeatedly, ten times or more. The chain has TRBV18 and TRBJ1-5; TRBD1 matches 8 bases. The CDR3 is made up of 17 amino acids. Germline V gives CDR1 KGHSH, CDR2 LQKENI. The V and J ends lost 1 base and 4 bases, in that order; junction bases with no gene match: 9. CDR3 sequence: CASSPQMTTGVNQPQHF. CDR3 DNA sequence: TGTGCCAGCTCACCACAGATGACGACAGGGGTTAATCAGCCCCAGCATTTT. Looking up the rest from reference TRBV18 and TRBJ1-5 gives the full variable domain: NAGVMQNPRHLVRRRGQEARLRCSPMKGHSHVYWYRQLPEEGLKFMVYLQKENIIDESGMPKERFSAEFPKEGPSILRIQQVVRGDSAAYFCASSPQMTTGVNQPQHFGDGTRLSIL.

In this sample, this clonotype turned up many times. The chain employs TRBV7-2 and TRBJ2-5; D perhaps matches TRBD1 (5 bases). The germline V gene encodes CDR1 SGHTA and CDR2 FQGNSA. The CDR3 sequence is 15 residues long. Trimming left V 2 bases short and J 1 base short, with 11 bases between. CDR3 residues: CASSLLRGSQETQYF. The CDR3 nucleotides are TGTGCCAGCAGCTTACTTAGGGGCAGCCAAGAGACCCAGTACTTC.

V is TRBV2 and J is TRBJ2-1; TRBD1 matches 7 bases. Germline loops: CDR1 SNHLY, CDR2 FYNNEI. The CDR3 has 15 amino acids. With 6 bases clipped from V and 2 bases from J, the junction kept 7 bases outside the gene matches. The CDR3 reads CASRPRDSPYNEQFF. The CDR3 bases are TGTGCCAGCAGGCCCCGGGACAGCCCCTACAATGAGCAGTTCTTC.

The chain carries TRBV6-1 and TRBJ2-1, with 9 bases matching TRBD2. CDR1 is MNHNS, CDR2 SASEGT, per germline. Trimming took 0 bases from V and 5 from J; bases not matched to a gene: 8. The CDR3 spans 17 residues. The CDR3, as DNA: TGTGCCAGCAGTGAAGCAGGGGGCGGGGGGGCTAACAATGAGCAGTTCTTC. Encoded protein: CASSEAGGGGANNEQFF.

This clonotype was recorded many times. The rearrangement uses TRBV7-3 and TRBJ2-1, with TRBD1 matching 10 bases. The V and J ends lost 5 bases and 4 bases, in that order; junction bases with no gene match: 8. Germline V lookup: CDR1 SGHTA, CDR2 FQGTGA. CDR3 length equals 16 residues. CDR3 sequence: CASSLEPGQGYNEQFF. The CDR3 nucleotides are TGTGCCAGCAGCCTAGAACCGGGACAGGGGTACAATGAGCAGTTCTTC.

This clonotype was seen a handful of times. The chain couples TRBV27 to TRBJ1-4; no clear D. The CDR3 contains 17 residues. The V gene lost 5 bases and the J gene lost 6 bases, with 22 bases spanning the gap. Germline lookup yields CDR1 MNHEY and CDR2 SMNVEV (reference sequence). CDR3 sequence reads: CASSIPWFRPRDEKLFF. The CDR3 region has the DNA TGTGCCAGCAGTATCCCTTGGTTCAGACCACGGGATGAAAAACTGTTTTTT.

The J gene is TRBJ2-2, the V gene TRBV3-1, with TRBD1 matching 7 bases. Looked up from germline, CDR1 is LGHDT and CDR2 is YNNKEL (reference sequence). The length of the CDR3 is 18 residues. J lost 9 bases, V lost 2 bases, and 18 bases had no gene match. CDR3 DNA sequence: TGTGCCAGCAGCCAAAAGATTACAGGGGTGGTTGCCGTCCGGGAGCTGTTTTTT. Translating gives CASSQKITGVVAVRELFF. The variable domain in full, completed from reference TRBV3-1 and TRBJ2-2, reads DTAVSQTPKYLVTQMGNDKSIKCEQNLGHDTMYWYKQDSKKFLKIMFSYNNKELIINETVPNRFSPKSPDKAHLNLHINSLELGDSAVYFCASSQKITGVVAVRELFFGEGSRLTVL.

The V gene is TRBV5-1, the J gene TRBJ1-1; 9 positions agree with TRBD1. CDR3 length: 16 amino acids. Per the germline V gene, CDR1 is SGHRS and CDR2 is YFSETQ. J lost 7 bases, V lost 2 bases, and 12 bases had no gene match. DNA for the CDR3: TGCGCCAGCAGCTTAGAAAGACAGGGGGGTTTTGGTGAAGCTTTCTTT. It codes for CASSLERQGGFGEAFF.

This clonotype has a count of ten or more. The V gene is TRBV11-2, the J gene TRBJ1-4; D unresolved. Trimming left V 2 bases short and J 0 bases short, with 16 bases between. Germline V gene lookup returns CDR1 SGHAT and CDR2 FQNNGV. The CDR3 runs to 18 residues. CDR3 sequence reads: CASSLNPPGSATNEKLFF. The CDR3 DNA follows: TGTGCCAGCAGCTTAAACCCTCCTGGGAGTGCAACTAATGAAAAACTGTTTTTT.

The chain links TRBV5-1 to TRBJ1-2, with a weak D call TRBD1 (6 bases). The length of the CDR3 is 12 residues. CDR1 SGHRS and CDR2 YFSETQ come from the germline V gene. The V gene lost 5 bases and the J gene lost 8 bases, with 13 bases spanning the gap. The CDR3: CASSFTGIGYTF. The CDR3 nucleotides read TGCGCCAGCAGTTTTACAGGGATAGGCTACACCTTC.